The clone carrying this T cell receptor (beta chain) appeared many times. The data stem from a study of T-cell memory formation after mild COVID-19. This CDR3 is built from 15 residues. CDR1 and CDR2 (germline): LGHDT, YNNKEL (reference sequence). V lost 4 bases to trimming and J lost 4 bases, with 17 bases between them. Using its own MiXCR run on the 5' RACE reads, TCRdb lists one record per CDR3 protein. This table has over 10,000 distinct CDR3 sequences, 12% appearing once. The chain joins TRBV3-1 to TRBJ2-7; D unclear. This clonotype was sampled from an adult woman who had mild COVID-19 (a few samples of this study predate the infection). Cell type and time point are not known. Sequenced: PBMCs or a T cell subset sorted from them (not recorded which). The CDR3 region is CASSPLGVHLYEQYF. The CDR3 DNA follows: TGTGCCAGCAGCCCCCTAGGAGTCCACCTTTACGAGCAGTACTTC.